The 5 T cell receptor beta chains reported below all come from one sample, sequenced in a study of vaccination effects on CD4 cells after COVID-19. Using immunoSEQ multiplex PCR, the repertoire was profiled, and TCRdb retains in-frame clones only, with some absent. The data hold fewer than 55,000 clones, with 60% to 75% observed a single time. The antigens for these receptors are not known. When around 10 days of culture had elapsed, CD4+ T cells were isolated. Everyone in the study got two shots of either the BNT162b2 or mRNA-1273 vaccine. The specimen was CD4+ T cells from PBMCs cultured without peptide, collected after COVID-19 vaccination. All receptors come from a human donor who received a COVID-19 vaccine.

The chain carries TRBV24-1 and TRBJ2-2; possible D gene TRBD1, 6 bases. The CDR3 has 17 amino acids. From germline, CDR1 is KGHDR and CDR2 SFDVKD. Between the trimmed V and J ends, which lost 6 bases and 5 bases, there was a span of 21 bases. The CDR3 DNA is TGTGCCACCAGTATGCACAGGGCTGGTCGTCGGACCGGGGAGCTGTTTTTT. Amino acids: CATSMHRAGRRTGELFF.

The V gene is TRBV21-1, the J gene TRBJ2-5. TRBV21-1 is classified as a pseudogene. The CDR3 is made up of 16 amino acids. CDR3 DNA: TGTGCCAGCAGCAAAGATGCAAAGATCCCATGGGAGACCCAGTACTTC. Translated: CASSKDAKIPWETQYF.

The chain is built from TRBV6-5 and TRBJ1-3; D remains ambiguous. The CDR3 is 13 residues long. CDR1 and CDR2 (germline): MNHEY, SVGAGI. The V and J ends lost 8 bases and 0 bases respectively, with 8 bases between them. The CDR3 bases are TGTGCCAGCGTGAAGGCCTCTGGAAACACCATATATTTT. This gives the protein CASVKASGNTIYF.

The CDR3 loop is CASSPSGGSYNEQFF. The CDR3 DNA reads TGTGCCAGCAGCCCTAGCGGGGGCTCCTACAATGAGCAGTTCTTC. The rearrangement links TRBV7-9 to TRBJ2-1; 10 positions agree with TRBD2. The ends lost 5 bases at V and 0 bases at J; junction bases unmatched: 1. CDR1 and CDR2 from the germline V gene are SEHNR and FQNEAQ (reference sequence). CDR3 length: 15 amino acids.

The chain employs TRBV6-5 and TRBJ1-6; unclear D gene. The germline V gene has CDR1 MNHEY and CDR2 SVGAGI. This CDR3 is 12 amino acids long. V was shortened by 2 bases and J by 10 bases, with 6 bases between the two germline ends. In DNA, the CDR3 is TGTGCCAGCAGTTACAAGGGATCACCCCTCCACTTT. Amino acid sequence: CASSYKGSPLHF.